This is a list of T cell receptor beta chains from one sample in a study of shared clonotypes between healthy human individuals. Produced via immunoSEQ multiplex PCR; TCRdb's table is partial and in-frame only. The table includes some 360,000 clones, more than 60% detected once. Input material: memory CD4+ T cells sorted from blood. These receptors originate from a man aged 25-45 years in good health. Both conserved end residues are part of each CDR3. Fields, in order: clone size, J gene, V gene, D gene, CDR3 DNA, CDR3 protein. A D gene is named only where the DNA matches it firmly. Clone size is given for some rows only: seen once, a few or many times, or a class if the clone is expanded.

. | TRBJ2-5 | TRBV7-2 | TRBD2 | TGTGCCAGCAGCTTCTGGGGGGGACACCAAGAGACCCAGTACTTC | CASSFWGGHQETQYF
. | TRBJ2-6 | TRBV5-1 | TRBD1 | TGCGCCAGCAGCTATATTACAGGGGCTGGGGCCAACGTCCTGACTTTC | CASSYITGAGANVLTF
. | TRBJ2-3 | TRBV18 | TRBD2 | TGTGCCAGCTCACGGACCGGGGGGGCAGATACGCAGTATTTT | CASSRTGGADTQYF
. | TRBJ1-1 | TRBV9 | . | TGTGCCAGCAGCCCCGTTACTACTGAAGCTTTCTTT | CASSPVTTEAFF
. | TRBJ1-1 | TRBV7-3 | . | TGTGCCAGCAGCGAGACAGGAAACACTGAAGCTTTCTTT | CASSETGNTEAFF
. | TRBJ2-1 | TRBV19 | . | TGTGCCAGTAGTAGAGGGAGTTACAATGAGCAGTTCTTC | CASSRGSYNEQFF
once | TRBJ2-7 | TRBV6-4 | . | TGTGCCTGGAAGCCCTCCTACGAGCAGTACTTC | CAWKPSYEQYF
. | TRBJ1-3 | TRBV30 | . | TGTGCCTGGAGTGTACAGGCCGGAAACACCATATATTTT | CAWSVQAGNTIYF
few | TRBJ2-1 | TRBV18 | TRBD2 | TGTGCCAGCTCACCACCGGTGGCTAGCGGACCCTACAATGAGCAGTTCTTC | CASSPPVASGPYNEQFF
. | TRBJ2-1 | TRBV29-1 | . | TGCAGCGGAGGGTGGAAGGCTGATAATGAGCAGTTCTTC | CSGGWKADNEQFF
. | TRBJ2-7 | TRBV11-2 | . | TGTGCCAGCAGCTTGGGTCAGGGGACCTATTACGAGCAGTACTTC | CASSLGQGTYYEQYF
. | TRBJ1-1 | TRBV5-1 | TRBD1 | TGCGCCAGCAGCCGAGGACAGGGGAAGACTGAAGCTTTCTTT | CASSRGQGKTEAFF
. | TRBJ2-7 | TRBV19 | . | TGTGCCAGTAGTATATCGGTGAGCTCCTACGAGCAGTACTTC | CASSISVSSYEQYF
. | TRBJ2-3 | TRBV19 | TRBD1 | TGTGCCAGTAGTTACGGACAGGGCACAGATACGCAGTATTTT | CASSYGQGTDTQYF
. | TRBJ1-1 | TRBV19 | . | TGTGCCAGTAGTACCCGGAACACTGAAGCTTTCTTT | CASSTRNTEAFF
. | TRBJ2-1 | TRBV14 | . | TGTGCCAGCAGCCTGGGGGAATGGTACAATGAGCAGTTCTTC | CASSLGEWYNEQFF
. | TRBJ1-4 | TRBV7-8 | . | TGTGCCAGCAGCTCCTTCTTACGGTCTGCAACTAATGAAAAACTGTTTTTT | CASSSFLRSATNEKLFF
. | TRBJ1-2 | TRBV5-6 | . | TGTGCCAGCAGCCCTGAGAGGGGGGGTGGCTACACCTTC | CASSPERGGGYTF
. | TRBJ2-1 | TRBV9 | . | TGTGCCAGCAGCGTAGACGGGGGAGCGAACTACAATGAGCAGTTCTTC | CASSVDGGANYNEQFF
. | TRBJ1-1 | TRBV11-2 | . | TGTGCCAGCAGCTTATCCCGGGTCCCCACTGAAGCTTTCTTT | CASSLSRVPTEAFF
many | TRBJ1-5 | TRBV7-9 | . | TGTGCCAGCAGCTTAGAGTCAGGAGGCACCCAGCATTTT | CASSLESGGTQHF
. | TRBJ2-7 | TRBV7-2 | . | TGTGCCAGCAGCCCCGGCGTGGAGACAGACTACGAGCAGTACTTC | CASSPGVETDYEQYF
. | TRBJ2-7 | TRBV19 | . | TGTGCCAGCGGGCGGGATAGGACCTACGAGCAGTACTTC | CASGRDRTYEQYF
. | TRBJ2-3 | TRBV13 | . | TGTGCCAGCAGCGCCACCGGGGTAGCAACAGATACGCAGTATTTT | CASSATGVATDTQYF
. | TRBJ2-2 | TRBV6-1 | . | TGTGCCAGCAGTGAAGAAGGTCTCGGGGAGCTGTTTTTT | CASSEEGLGELFF
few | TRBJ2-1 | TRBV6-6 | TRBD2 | TGTGCCAGTGGACTAGCCGCTGCTGAGCAGTTCTTC | CASGLAAAEQFF
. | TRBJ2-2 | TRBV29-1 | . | TGCAGCGTTGAGGCAGGGGCGGGCACCGGGGAGCTGTTTTTT | CSVEAGAGTGELFF
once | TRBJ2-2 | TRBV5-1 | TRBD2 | TGCGCCAGCAGCTCCGGACTAGCGGGAGCATCGGGGGAGCTGTTTTTT | CASSSGLAGASGELFF
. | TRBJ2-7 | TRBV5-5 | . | TGTGCCAGCAGCCGCGAGGGTCGTTCCTACGAGCAGTACTTC | CASSREGRSYEQYF
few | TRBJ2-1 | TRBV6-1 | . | TGTGCCAGCACTGATATGGCCGGGACCCTCTCTTACAATGAGCAGTTCTTC | CASTDMAGTLSYNEQFF
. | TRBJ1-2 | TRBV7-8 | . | TGTGCCAGCAGCGCGCCCGGGGACACCTTCCCGGGGAATTATGGCTACACCTTC | CASSAPGDTFPGNYGYTF
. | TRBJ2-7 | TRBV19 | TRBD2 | TGTGCCAGTAGCTCCGGGACTAGTCCCCCGGTCTACGAGCAGTACTTC | CASSSGTSPPVYEQYF
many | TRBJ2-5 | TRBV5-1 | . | TGCGCCAGCAGCTTAGGAGTGGCGGGATACGCGACCCAGTACTTC | CASSLGVAGYATQYF
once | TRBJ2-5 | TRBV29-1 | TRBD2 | TGCAGCGTCCGGGGACTAGCGGGAGGAGGGGAGACCCAGTACTTC | CSVRGLAGGGETQYF
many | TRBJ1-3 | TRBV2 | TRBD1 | TGTGCCAGCAGTGTGGGACAGGCTGTGGACACCATATATTTT | CASSVGQAVDTIYF
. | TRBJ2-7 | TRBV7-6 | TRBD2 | TGTGCCAGCAGCTTGCGGGAGGCTTCCTACGAGCAGTACTTC | CASSLREASYEQYF
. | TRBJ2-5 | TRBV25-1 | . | TGTGCCAGCAGTCAACAGTTACAAGAGACCCAGTACTTC | CASSQQLQETQYF
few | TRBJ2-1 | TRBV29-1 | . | TGCAGCGTTGTTCTTGAACCCCAAATAAATGAGCAGTTCTTC | CSVVLEPQINEQFF
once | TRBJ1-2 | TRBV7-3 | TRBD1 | TGTGCCAGCAGCTCCGACAGGGGGCAGTTTGGCTACACCTTC | CASSSDRGQFGYTF
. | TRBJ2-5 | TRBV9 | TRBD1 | TGTGCCAGCAGCGTAGATCCCTTGCAGGGGGACCAGTACTTC | CASSVDPLQGDQYF
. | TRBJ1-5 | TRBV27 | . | TGTGCCAGCAGTTCCAGACCGGGCAATCAGCCCCAGCATTTT | CASSSRPGNQPQHF
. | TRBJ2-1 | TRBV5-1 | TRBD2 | TGCGCCAGCAGCGCGGGACTATCTGATCTAGAGCAGTTCTTC | CASSAGLSDLEQFF
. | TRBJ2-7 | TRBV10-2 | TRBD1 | TGCGCCAGCAGTGAGATCCCCGGGGGACAGGGGGCTAGGGAGCAGTACTTC | CASSEIPGGQGAREQYF
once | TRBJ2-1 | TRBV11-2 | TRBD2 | TGTGCCAGCAGCTCCCCGACTAGCGGATTGACCCAGTTCTTC | CASSSPTSGLTQFF
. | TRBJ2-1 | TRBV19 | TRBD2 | TGTGCCAGTAGTATAGATTTCTGGGCGGGAGGGGATCAGTTCTTC | CASSIDFWAGGDQFF
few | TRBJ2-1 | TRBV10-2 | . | TGCGCCAGCAGGAGGAGGGGGAGCTCCTACAATGAGCAGTTCTTC | CASRRRGSSYNEQFF
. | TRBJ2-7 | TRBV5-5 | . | TGTGCCAGCAGCTTGGTGGTCCGGAACTACGAGCAGTACTTC | CASSLVVRNYEQYF